This T cell receptor beta chain appears in the sequencing data of a study of beta chain features in type 1 diabetes. Whole-study results and caveats: Small HLA sub-analyses could not settle whether HLA shapes TCRB rearrangement. The study found moderately but significantly shorter TCRB CDR3s in all four CD4+ subsets of Type 1 diabetes patients.

What was sequenced were expressed TCRB transcripts, since all of the isolated RNA had been reverse transcribed. Profiled with immunoSEQ multiplex PCR; TCRdb holds only in-frame clones, not every one. The sample holds 160,000 or so clones, around 8.4% seen once. V was trimmed by 0 bases and J by 10 bases, leaving 16 bases between them. Per the germline V gene, CDR1 is MGHRA and CDR2 is YSYEKL. The CDR3 has 16 amino acids. This clone has just a few counts. Antigen specificity is unknown. This TCR derives from a woman aged 18-30 years with type 1 diabetes. The sequencing input was central memory CD4+ T cells from blood. The rearrangement joins TRBV4-1 to TRBJ1-6; tentatively, D is TRBD1 (6 bases). In DNA form, the CDR3 reads TGCGCCAGCAGCCAAGATTGGGGGGGGGCTTGGTCACCCCTCCACTTT. Its translation: CASSQDWGGAWSPLHF.